This TCR beta chain appears in the sequencing data of a study of blood T cell repertoires in COVID-19. In the study overall: Sites in the United States, Italy and Spain provided acute and convalescent COVID-19 samples. T cells, B-cell-depleted T cells, or PBMCs provided the cDNA or gDNA that served as material.

CDR3 length: 13 amino acids. Trimming left V 6 bases short and J 1 base short, with 9 bases between. The germline gives CDR1 LGHDT, CDR2 YNNKEL (reference sequence). As handled by the study authors: From reference gene primer amplification, estimates of nucleated cell counts were derived. Sequencing used immunoSEQ multiplex PCR; TCRdb keeps in-frame clones, though not all of them. V, J and clone size derive from that table, while D and trimming were established from the DNA sequence. The sample carries some 60,000 clones, around nine tenths recorded once. J is TRBJ1-2 and V is TRBV3-1 (or the pseudogene TRBV3-2); D not certain. The sample was peripheral blood. The TCR was taken from a man aged 35 to 55 with acute or convalescent COVID-19. Here the CDR3 DNA reads TGTGCCAGCAGTACAGAGTTTAACTATGGCTACACCTTC. Its protein is CASSTEFNYGYTF.